This paragraph covers one T cell receptor beta chain sequence. This specimen belongs to a study of cytomegalovirus exposure and HLA in healthy donors. A multiplex PCR was run with 60 Vbeta primers and 13 Jbeta primers. Libraries were prepared by immunoSEQ multiplex PCR; TCRdb keeps only in-frame clonotypes and omits some of them. The sample lists about 98,000 clones, about 81% seen once, with 1.4% to 1.5% in the top ten. Germline trimming cut 6 bases from V and 10 bases from J; bases unmatched to any gene: 11. CDR1 and CDR2 from the germline V gene are MNHEY and SMNVEV (reference sequence). The CDR3 is made up of 15 amino acids.

The sequence came from a man aged 40-49 years in good health and CMV-seronegative. This chain links TRBV27 with TRBJ1-6, with 8 bases lining up with TRBD1. The sample comprised PBMCs. The CDR3 DNA reads TGTGCCAGCAGCAGAACAGGGGGATCTAGATCACCCCTCCACTTT. This translates into CASSRTGGSRSPLHF.